The T cell receptor (beta chain) under discussion was sequenced for a study of CD4 T cells in relation to SARS-CoV-2 and coronaviruses. The V end lost 7 bases, the J end lost 0 bases, and 11 bases lay between the germline ends. In germline, CDR1 is MDHEN, CDR2 SYDVKM. CDR3 size: 14 residues. As regards this clone: The antigen remains undetermined.

The table came from immunoSEQ multiplex PCR; TCRdb's copy has only in-frame clones and leaves some out. The sample lists approximately 31,000 clones, more than 65% seen once, with 3% to 4% in the top ten. The V and J genes are TRBV28 and TRBJ2-3, with D possibly being TRBD2 (5 bases). The sample consisted of memory CD4+ T cells from PBMCs, cultured in vitro. The sequence was collected from an adult with COVID-19. The CDR3 DNA sequence: TGTGCCAGCAAGAAAGCGGATAGCACAGATACGCAGTATTTT. It specifies CASKKADSTDTQYF.